Each of the 7 T cell receptor beta chains below was sequenced from the same sample in a study of T-cell memory formation after mild COVID-19. TCRdb reanalysed the 5' RACE reads using MiXCR and keeps one entry per CDR3 protein. The sample contains 89,000 or so distinct CDR3 sequences, about 13% of which appear only once. Sequenced material: PBMCs or a T cell subset sorted from them (not recorded which). These TCRs come from a man between 18 and 35 years old who had mild COVID-19 (a few samples of this study predate the infection). Cell type and time point are not known.

This clonotype was observed a handful of times. The V and J genes are TRBV6-1 and TRBJ1-5; D uncertain. The CDR3 length is 19 residues. Germline CDR1 reads MNHNS; CDR2 reads SASEGT. V was pared by 0 bases and J by 2 bases, with 20 bases between. In nucleotides, the CDR3 is TGTGCCAGCAGTGAAGCGCTACCTGGGGAAACGATAGGCAATCAGCCCCAGCATTTT. As protein: CASSEALPGETIGNQPQHF.

The sample holds many counts of this clonotype. J is TRBJ2-3 and V is TRBV12-3 or TRBV12-4; 8 positions agree with TRBD1. There are 15 residues in the CDR3. V trimming: 6 bases; J trimming: 2 bases; junction bases outside the gene matches: 7. The CDR3 DNA is TGTGCCAGCAGCAGGACAGGGACCTACACAGATACGCAGTATTTT. It encodes CASSRTGTYTDTQYF.

The genes are TRBV12-3 or TRBV12-4 and TRBJ1-4, with D unresolved. Trimming shortened V by 10 bases and J by 8 bases, and 8 bases separated the two germline ends. The CDR3 totals 10 residues. The CDR3 bases are TGTGCCACCCTGGGGGAAAAACTGTTTTTT. Its protein product is CATLGEKLFF.

This clonotype was detected once. The chain recombines TRBV12-5 with TRBJ2-5; D gene ambiguous. The germline gives CDR1 LGHNT, CDR2 FRNRAP. V lost 0 bases and J lost 4, with 15 bases in between. CDR3 length: 16 amino acids. In DNA, the CDR3 is TGTGCTAGTGGTTTGGTAGGCAGGACCAGACGAGAGACCCAGTACTTC. Amino acids: CASGLVGRTRRETQYF.

This clonotype showed up just a few times. The chain links TRBV4-1 to TRBJ1-6; D may be TRBD1 (5 bases). The length of the CDR3 is 16 residues. V was pared by 2 bases and J by 9 bases, with 17 bases between. Germline V gene data show CDR1 as MGHRA and CDR2 as YSYEKL. As DNA, the CDR3 is TGCGCCAGCAGCCAAACGACCGGGACTTTGCGTTCACCCCTCCACTTT. Its protein is CASSQTTGTLRSPLHF.

The chain has TRBV6-5 and TRBJ1-5, with 7 bases identical to TRBD1. The V and J ends lost 5 bases and 2 bases, in that order; junction bases with no gene match: 0. The V gene's germline CDR1 is MNHEY and CDR2 SVGAGI. CDR3 length: 13 amino acids. CDR3 sequence reads: CASSTGGNQPQHF. The CDR3 DNA follows: TGTGCCAGCAGTACAGGGGGCAATCAGCCCCAGCATTTT.

This clonotype has just a few counts. The J gene is TRBJ2-3, the V gene TRBV9; 8 nucleotides agree with TRBD2. Trimming cost V 2 bases and J 3 bases; bases outside gene matches: 11. The CDR3 extends over 17 amino acids. Germline values: CDR1 SGDLS, CDR2 YYNGEE. This CDR3 reads CASSVKGSGGATDTQYF. The CDR3 nucleotides read TGTGCCAGCAGCGTGAAGGGATCGGGGGGGGCTACAGATACGCAGTATTTT.